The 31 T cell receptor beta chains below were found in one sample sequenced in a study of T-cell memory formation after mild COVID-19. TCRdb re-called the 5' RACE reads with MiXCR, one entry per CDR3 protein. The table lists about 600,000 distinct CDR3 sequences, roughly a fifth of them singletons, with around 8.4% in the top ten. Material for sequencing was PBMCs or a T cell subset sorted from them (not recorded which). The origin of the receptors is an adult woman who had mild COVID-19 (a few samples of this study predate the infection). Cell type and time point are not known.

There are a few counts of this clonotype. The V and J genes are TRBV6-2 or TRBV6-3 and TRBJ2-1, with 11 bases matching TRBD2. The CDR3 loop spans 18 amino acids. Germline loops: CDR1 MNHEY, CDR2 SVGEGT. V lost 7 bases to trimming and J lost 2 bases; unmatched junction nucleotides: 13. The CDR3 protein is CASKTQGKTSGTYNEQFF. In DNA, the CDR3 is TGTGCCAGCAAAACCCAAGGAAAGACTAGCGGGACCTACAATGAGCAGTTCTTC.

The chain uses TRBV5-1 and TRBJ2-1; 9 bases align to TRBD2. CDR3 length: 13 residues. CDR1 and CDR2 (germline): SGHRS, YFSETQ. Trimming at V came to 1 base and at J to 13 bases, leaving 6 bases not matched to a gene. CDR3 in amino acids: CASSLLSGGFQFF. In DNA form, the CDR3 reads TGCGCCAGCAGCTTGCTCAGCGGGGGGTTTCAGTTCTTC. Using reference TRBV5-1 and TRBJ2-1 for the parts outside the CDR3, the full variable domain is KAGVTQTPRYLIKTRGQQVTLSCSPISGHRSVSWYQQTPGQGLQFLFEYFSETQRNKGNFPGRFSGRQFSNSRSEMNVSTLELGDSALYLCASSLLSGGFQFFGPGTRLTVL.

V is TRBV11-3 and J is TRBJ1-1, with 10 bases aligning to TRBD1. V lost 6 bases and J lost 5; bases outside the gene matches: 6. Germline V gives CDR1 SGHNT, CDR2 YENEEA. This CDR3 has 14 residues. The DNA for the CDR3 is TGTGCCAGCAGTTCGACAGGGGGCAAGACTGAAGCTTTCTTT. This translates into CASSSTGGKTEAFF. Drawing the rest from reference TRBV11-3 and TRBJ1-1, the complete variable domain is EAGVVQSPRYKIIEKKQPVAFWCNPISGHNTLYWYLQNLGQGPELLIRYENEEAVDDSQLPKDRFSAERLKGVDSTLKIQPAELGDSAVYLCASSSTGGKTEAFFGQGTRLTVV.

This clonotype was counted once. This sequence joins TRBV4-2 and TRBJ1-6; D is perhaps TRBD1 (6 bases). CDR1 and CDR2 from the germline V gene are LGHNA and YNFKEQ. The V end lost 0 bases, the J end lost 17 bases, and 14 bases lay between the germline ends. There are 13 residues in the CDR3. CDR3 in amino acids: CASSQEGGGGFHF. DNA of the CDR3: TGTGCCAGCAGCCAAGAAGGAGGGGGAGGTTTCCACTTT.

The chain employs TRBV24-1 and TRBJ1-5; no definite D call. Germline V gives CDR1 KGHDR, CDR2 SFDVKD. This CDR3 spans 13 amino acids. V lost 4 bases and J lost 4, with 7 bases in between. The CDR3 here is CATSDRLNQPQHF. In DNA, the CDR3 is TGTGCCACCAGTGACAGATTAAATCAGCCCCAGCATTTT.

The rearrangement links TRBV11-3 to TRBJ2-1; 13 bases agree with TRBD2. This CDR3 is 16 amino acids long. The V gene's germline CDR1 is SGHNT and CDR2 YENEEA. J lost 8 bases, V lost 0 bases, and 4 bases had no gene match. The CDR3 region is CASSLDGLAGAYEQFF. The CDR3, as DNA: TGTGCCAGCAGCTTAGACGGACTAGCGGGAGCCTATGAGCAGTTCTTC.

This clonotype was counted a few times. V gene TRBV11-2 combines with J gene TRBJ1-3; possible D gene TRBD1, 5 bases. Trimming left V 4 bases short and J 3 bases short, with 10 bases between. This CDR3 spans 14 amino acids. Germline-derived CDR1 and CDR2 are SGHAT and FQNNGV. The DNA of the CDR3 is TGTGCCAGCAGCTCGGACATAGTTGGAAACACCATATATTTT. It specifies CASSSDIVGNTIYF.

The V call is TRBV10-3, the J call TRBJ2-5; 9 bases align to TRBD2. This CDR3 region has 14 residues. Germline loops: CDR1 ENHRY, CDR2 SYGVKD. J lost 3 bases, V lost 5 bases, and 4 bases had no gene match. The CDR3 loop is CAISLVAGEETQYF. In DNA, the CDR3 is TGTGCCATCAGTCTGGTAGCGGGAGAAGAGACCCAGTACTTC.

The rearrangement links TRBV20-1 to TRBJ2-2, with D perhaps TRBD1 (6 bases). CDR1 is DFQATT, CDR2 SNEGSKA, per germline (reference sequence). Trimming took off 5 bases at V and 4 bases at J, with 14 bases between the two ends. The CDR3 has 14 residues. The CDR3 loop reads CSASTGIRTGELFF. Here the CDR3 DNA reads TGCAGTGCTTCTACAGGGATCCGCACCGGGGAGCTGTTTTTT.

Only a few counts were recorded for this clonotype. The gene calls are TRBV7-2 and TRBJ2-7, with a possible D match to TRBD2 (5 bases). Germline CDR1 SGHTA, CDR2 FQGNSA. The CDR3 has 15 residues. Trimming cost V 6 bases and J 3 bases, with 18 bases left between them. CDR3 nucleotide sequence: TGTGCCAGCAGTCCCGATGAGGGAAAATTCTACGAGCAGTACTTC. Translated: CASSPDEGKFYEQYF.

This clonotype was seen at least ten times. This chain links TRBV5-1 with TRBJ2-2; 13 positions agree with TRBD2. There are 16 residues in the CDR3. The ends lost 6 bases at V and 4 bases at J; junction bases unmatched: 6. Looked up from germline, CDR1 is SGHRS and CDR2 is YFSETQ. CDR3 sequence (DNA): TGCGCCAGCACCCCGACTAGCGGGGGGCTCACCGGGGAGCTGTTTTTT. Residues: CASTPTSGGLTGELFF.

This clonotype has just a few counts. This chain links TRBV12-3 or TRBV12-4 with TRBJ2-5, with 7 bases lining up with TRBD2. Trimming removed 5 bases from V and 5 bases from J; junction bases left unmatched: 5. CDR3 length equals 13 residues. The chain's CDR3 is CASSHPGGETQYF. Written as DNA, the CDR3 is TGTGCCAGCAGTCACCCCGGGGGGGAGACCCAGTACTTC.

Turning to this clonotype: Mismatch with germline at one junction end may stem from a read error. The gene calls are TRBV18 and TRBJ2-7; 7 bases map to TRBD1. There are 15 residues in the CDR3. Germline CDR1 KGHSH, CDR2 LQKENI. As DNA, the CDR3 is TGTGCCAGCTCCCCACGACAGGGTTCGGCGGACGAGCAGTACTTC. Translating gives CASSPRQGSADEQYF.

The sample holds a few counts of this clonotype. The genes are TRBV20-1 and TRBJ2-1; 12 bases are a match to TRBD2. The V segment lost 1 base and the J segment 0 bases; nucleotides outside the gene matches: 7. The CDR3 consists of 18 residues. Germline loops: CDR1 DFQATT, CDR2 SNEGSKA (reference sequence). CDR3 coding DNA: TGCAGTGCTAGAGGCGGGACTAGCGGGCCGAGCTCCTACAATGAGCAGTTCTTC. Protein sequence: CSARGGTSGPSSYNEQFF.

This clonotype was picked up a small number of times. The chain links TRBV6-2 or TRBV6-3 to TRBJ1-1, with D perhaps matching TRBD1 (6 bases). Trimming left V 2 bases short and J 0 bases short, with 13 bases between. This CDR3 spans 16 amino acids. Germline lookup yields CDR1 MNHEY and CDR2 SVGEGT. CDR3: CASSYPRDTLNTEAFF. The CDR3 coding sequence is TGTGCCAGCAGTTACCCCCGGGACACCTTGAACACTGAAGCTTTCTTT.

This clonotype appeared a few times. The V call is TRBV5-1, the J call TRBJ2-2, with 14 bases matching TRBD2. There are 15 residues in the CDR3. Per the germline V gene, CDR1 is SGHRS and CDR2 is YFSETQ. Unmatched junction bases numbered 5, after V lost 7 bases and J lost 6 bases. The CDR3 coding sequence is TGCGCCAGCCGGGGACTAGCGGGGGTATCCGGGGAGCTGTTTTTT. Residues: CASRGLAGVSGELFF. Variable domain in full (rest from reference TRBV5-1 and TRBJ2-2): KAGVTQTPRYLIKTRGQQVTLSCSPISGHRSVSWYQQTPGQGLQFLFEYFSETQRNKGNFPGRFSGRQFSNSRSEMNVSTLELGDSALYLCASRGLAGVSGELFFGEGSRLTVL.

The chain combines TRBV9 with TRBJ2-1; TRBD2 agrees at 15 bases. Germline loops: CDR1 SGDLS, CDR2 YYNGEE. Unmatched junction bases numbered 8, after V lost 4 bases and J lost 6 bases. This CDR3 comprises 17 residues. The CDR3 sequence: CASSPGLAGGPLNEQFF. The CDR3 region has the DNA TGTGCCAGCAGCCCAGGACTAGCGGGAGGGCCTCTCAATGAGCAGTTCTTC.

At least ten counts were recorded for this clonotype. The CDR3 nucleotides are TGTGCCAGCAGCGTTCGATGGAACTATGGCTACACCTTC. Encoded protein: CASSVRWNYGYTF. The chain has TRBV9 and TRBJ1-2; D call uncertain. The V and J ends lost 2 bases and 2 bases respectively, with 7 bases between them. Germline loops: CDR1 SGDLS, CDR2 YYNGEE. CDR3 size: 13 residues.

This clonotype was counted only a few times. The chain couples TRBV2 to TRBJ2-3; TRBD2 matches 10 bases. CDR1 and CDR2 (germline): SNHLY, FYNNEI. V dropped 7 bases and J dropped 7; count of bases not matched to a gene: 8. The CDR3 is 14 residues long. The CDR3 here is CASISGGEVNTQYF. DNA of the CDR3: TGTGCCAGCATCAGCGGGGGGGAAGTGAATACGCAGTATTTT. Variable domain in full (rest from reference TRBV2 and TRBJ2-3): EPEVTQTPSHQVTQMGQEVILRCVPISNHLYFYWYRQILGQKVEFLVSFYNNEISEKSEIFDDQFSVERPDGSNFTLKIRSTKLEDSAMYFCASISGGEVNTQYFGPGTRLTVL.

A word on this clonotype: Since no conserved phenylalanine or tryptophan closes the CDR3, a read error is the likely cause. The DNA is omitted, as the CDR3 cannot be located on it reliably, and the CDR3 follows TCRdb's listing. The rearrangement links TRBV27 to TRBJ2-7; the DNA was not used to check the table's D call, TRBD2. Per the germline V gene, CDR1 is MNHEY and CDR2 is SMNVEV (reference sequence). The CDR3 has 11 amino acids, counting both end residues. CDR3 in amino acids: CASSQGGTSHI.

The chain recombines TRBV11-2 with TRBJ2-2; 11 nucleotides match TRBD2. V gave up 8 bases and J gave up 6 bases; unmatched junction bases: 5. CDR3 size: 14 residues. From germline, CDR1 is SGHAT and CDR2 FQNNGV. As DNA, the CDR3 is TGTGCCAGCTTAGCGGGGGGGCCCCCCGGGGAGCTGTTTTTT. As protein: CASLAGGPPGELFF.

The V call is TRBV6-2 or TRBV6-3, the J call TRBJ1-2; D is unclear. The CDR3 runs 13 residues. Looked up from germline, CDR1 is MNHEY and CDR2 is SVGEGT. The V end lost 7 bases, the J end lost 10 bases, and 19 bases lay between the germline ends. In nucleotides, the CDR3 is TGTGCCAGCAACTCCCCGGGGAGCCCGGTCTACACCTTC. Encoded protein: CASNSPGSPVYTF.

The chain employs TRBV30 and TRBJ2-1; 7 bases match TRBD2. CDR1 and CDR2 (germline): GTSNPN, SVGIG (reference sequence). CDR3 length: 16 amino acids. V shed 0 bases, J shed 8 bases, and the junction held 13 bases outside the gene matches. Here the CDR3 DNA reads TGTGCCTGGAGTGTCCGAGCGGGGCTGAGTGTGGATGAGCAGTTCTTC. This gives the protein CAWSVRAGLSVDEQFF.

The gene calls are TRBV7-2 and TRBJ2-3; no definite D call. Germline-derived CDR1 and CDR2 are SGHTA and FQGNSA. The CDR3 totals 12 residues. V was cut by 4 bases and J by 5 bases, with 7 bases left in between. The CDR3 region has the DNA TGTGCCAGCAGCTGGCCCGAAGATACGCAGTATTTT. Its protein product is CASSWPEDTQYF.

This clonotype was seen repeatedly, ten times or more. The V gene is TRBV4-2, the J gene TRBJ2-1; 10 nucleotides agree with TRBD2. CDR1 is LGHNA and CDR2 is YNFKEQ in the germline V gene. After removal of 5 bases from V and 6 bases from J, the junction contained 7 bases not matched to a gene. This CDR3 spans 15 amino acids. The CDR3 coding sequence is TGTGCCAGCAGCTATACTAGCGGGACCAGCAATGAGCAGTTCTTC. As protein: CASSYTSGTSNEQFF.

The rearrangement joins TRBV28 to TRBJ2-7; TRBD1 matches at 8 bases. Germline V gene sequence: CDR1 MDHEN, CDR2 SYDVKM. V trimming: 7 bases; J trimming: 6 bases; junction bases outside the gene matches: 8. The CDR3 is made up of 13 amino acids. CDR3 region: CASTGQGGIEQYF. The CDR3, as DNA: TGTGCCAGCACTGGACAGGGTGGGATCGAGCAGTACTTC. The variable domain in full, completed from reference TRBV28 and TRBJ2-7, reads DVKVTQSSRYLVKRTGEKVFLECVQDMDHENMFWYRQDPGLGLRLIYFSYDVKMKEKGDIPEGYSVSREKKERFSLILESASTNQTSMYLCASTGQGGIEQYFGPGTRLTVT.

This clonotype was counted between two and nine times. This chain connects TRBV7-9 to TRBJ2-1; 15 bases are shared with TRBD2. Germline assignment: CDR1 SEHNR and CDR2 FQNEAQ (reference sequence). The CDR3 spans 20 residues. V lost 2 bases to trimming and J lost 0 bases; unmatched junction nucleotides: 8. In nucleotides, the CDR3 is TGTGCCAGCAGCTTAAGAGGACTAGCGGGAGGGCCCCACTCCTACAATGAGCAGTTCTTC. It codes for CASSLRGLAGGPHSYNEQFF.

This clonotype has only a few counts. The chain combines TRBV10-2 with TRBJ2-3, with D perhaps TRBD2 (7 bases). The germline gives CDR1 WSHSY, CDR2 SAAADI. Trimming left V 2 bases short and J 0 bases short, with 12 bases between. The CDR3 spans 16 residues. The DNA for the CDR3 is TGCGCCAGCAGTGAGGGTGGGAGGGGGAGCACAGATACGCAGTATTTT. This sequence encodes CASSEGGRGSTDTQYF.

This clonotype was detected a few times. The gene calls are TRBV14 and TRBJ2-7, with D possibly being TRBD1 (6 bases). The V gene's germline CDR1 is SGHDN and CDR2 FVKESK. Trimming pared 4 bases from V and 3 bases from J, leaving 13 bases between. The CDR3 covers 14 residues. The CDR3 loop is CASSLHRDGYEQYF. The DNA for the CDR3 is TGTGCCAGCAGCCTACACAGGGACGGCTACGAGCAGTACTTC.

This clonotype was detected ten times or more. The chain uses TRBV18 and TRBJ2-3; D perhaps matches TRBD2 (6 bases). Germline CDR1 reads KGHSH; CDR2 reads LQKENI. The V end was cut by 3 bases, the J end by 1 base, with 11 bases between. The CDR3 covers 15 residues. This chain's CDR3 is CASSPWREGTDTQYF. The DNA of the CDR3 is TGTGCCAGCTCACCCTGGCGGGAAGGCACAGATACGCAGTATTTT.

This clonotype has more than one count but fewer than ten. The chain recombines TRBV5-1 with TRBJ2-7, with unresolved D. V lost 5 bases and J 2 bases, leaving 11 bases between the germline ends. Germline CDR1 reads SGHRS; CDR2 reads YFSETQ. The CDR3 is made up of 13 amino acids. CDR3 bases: TGCGCCAGCAGTGACGCAGTCCCCTACGAGCAGTACTTC. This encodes CASSDAVPYEQYF.